This T cell receptor (beta chain) was identified in a study of T cells in Graves' hyperthyroidism and ophthalmopathy (dated by TCRdb to the late 2010s). About the study as a whole: Peripheral blood was sampled at the time of initial diagnosis, prior to any treatment. Following sampling, methimazole starting at 30 mg daily was given to hyperthyroidism patients, and high-dose intravenous methylprednisolone was given to ophthalmopathy patients. The paper reports TCR Vbeta CDR3 sequencing of roughly 140 peripheral blood samples: some 41 ophthalmopathy, around 80 hyperthyroidism and around 17 progressor patients. Prospective prediction of ophthalmopathy was tested in an independent validation cohort of fewer than 20 hyperthyroidism patients and some 17 patients who later progressed to ophthalmopathy. To identify TCR V-J signatures that set the groups apart, the researchers used a discovery cohort of 100 or so patients, made up of about 44 with Graves' ophthalmopathy and about 60 with stable Graves' hyperthyroidism. The roughly 91 discovery patients were randomly divided into training and test sets at a 7:3 ratio. The study also compared thyroid tissue and blood T-cell repertoires from 6 or 7 Graves' hyperthyroidism patients.

The germline ends are 27 bases apart after V is trimmed by 3 bases and J by 2 bases. The CDR3 starts with the cysteine, ends with the phenylalanine, and has 20 residues. Solely the CDR3 DNA is kept, with 60 bases framed from the first base. The germline V gene encodes CDR1 LNHDA and CDR2 SQIVND (reference sequence). TCR beta CDR3 regions were amplified from RNA transcripts. The TCR CDR3 was subjected to a first round of RT-PCR using the HTBI primer set and the Qiagen OneStep RT-PCR kit. The libraries were constructed in a second round of multiplex PCR and then size-selected and purified. Sequencing of the libraries was done on an Illumina HiSeq2000 using paired-end 100 bp reads. In the original analysis: SOAPnuke was used to process the raw data, with reads discarded if the reads contained adapters or uncalled bases, had a mean Phred below 15, or lacked an exact constant-primer or identifier match. COPE v1.2.5 was used to merge the high-quality paired reads, and each unique nucleotide sequence was defined as a clonotype. Clonotypes were aligned to IMGT TRBV, TRBD and TRBJ reference segments using MiTCR v1.1. Only V-J combinations with frequency above 0.0001, covering 99% to 99.2% of repertoires, were analysed. The TCS score was defined as the ratio of F50 (clonal expansion) to E x V (chaos), calculated using BLOSUM62-based TCRdist between CDR3 peptides within each V-J. Welch's t-statistics and random forest reduced just over 500 V-J features to around 14, which were used in a naive Bayes classifier (R e1071). TCRdb trimmed public reads at Q25 via fastp, called clones via MiXCR and kept in-frame beta chains. Entries that share a CDR3 protein sequence are merged under the most common genes and DNA. These V and J calls rely on TCRdb rather than the paper's analysis. The sample records around 270,000 distinct CDR3 sequences, approximately 18% of which are singletons. Of the sample, under 45% is held by the ten largest clones.

A remark on this clonotype: The antigen this receptor binds is unknown. Base qualities were left out, and no much larger clone turns up one base away.

Summary of the overall study and its limitations: In cross-validation, a model built on a 13 V-J signature told ophthalmopathy apart from stable hyperthyroidism with about 90% sensitivity and about 81% specificity, and in testing the same model reached 80%/75%. Most expanded thyroid clonotypes (frequency above 0.001) were also detected in blood, a finding suggesting that blood repertoires may reflect thyroid immune responses. No statistical method was used to fix the sample size in advance, and group allocation was not hidden from the investigators. In validation, the model predicted progression to ophthalmopathy a median of approximately 6.3 months before onset, with about 64% sensitivity and roughly 72% specificity.

Ophthalmopathy patients had moderately to severely active disease, with a Clinical Activity Score of 3 or more, a NOSPECS grade of 4 or more, and a disease duration of less than 3 months. The study excluded patients with uncontrolled infections, other autoimmune diseases, pregnancy or lactation. Diagnoses relied on clinical symptoms, serum thyroxine and TRAb, thyroid ultrasound and orbital computed tomography. Ficoll-Paque density gradient centrifugation was used to isolate PBMCs from around 10 ml of fresh peripheral blood. Total RNA was extracted using Trizol reagent, and RNA quality was assessed on an Agilent 2100 Bioanalyzer.

The source is a man aged 50 or older with Graves' ophthalmopathy. What was sequenced was blood. The rearrangement combines TRBV19 with TRBJ2-3; a confident D gene designation cannot be given. The base sequence is TGTGCCAGTAGTATGTATGCAGGATCAGAAGGTTTCGGGTTCACAGATACGCAGTATTTT. Its product reads: CASSMYAGSEGFGFTDTQYF. Reference TRBV19 and TRBJ2-3 proteins supply the regions before and after the CDR3; the full variable domain is: DGGITQSPKYLFRKEGQNVTLSCEQNLNHDAMYWYRQDPGQGLRLIYYSQIVNDFQKGDIAEGYSVSREKKESFPLTVTSAQKNPTAFYLCASSMYAGSEGFGFTDTQYFGPGTRLTVL.